This T cell receptor (beta chain) comes out of a study of blood T cells in healthy people across ages. Each of the donors had roughly 9.3 milliliters of peripheral blood drawn into EDTA-treated Vacutainer tubes. Total RNA was isolated from each sample in quantities of at least 5.5 micrograms. Study results and caveats: Conclusively comparing naive with antigen-experienced cells was impossible with unsorted PBMCs.

In regard to this clonotype: Its antigen is unknown.

The authors ran a second PCR of roughly 6 to 11 cycles using a sample-barcoded 5' primer and a J-beta primer mix. TCRdb re-called the 5' RACE reads through MiXCR, storing one row per CDR3 protein. The sample contains around 1.1 million distinct CDR3 sequences, 35% to 40% of which appear only once. CDR1 and CDR2 from the germline V gene are SEHNR and FQNEAQ (reference sequence). J gave up 3 bases and V 5 bases, and 21 bases lay outside the gene matches. This CDR3 has 20 residues. V gene TRBV7-9 combines with J gene TRBJ2-3; 9 positions match TRBD1. The sample consisted of blood. This receptor was obtained from a man aged 18 to 30 in good health. The CDR3 coding sequence is TGTGCCAGCAGCCGGCTTCTCGGGACAGGGAAAGTAATGGGGACAGATACGCAGTATTTT. This gives the protein CASSRLLGTGKVMGTDTQYF.